The clone carrying this TCR beta chain was found once. This record belongs to a study of shared clonotypes between healthy human individuals. Germline loops: CDR1 SEHNR, CDR2 FQNEAQ (reference sequence). V lost 9 bases and J 6 bases, leaving 14 bases between the germline ends. The CDR3 sequence is 13 residues long. Every immunoSEQ plate was one replicate of a subset's evenly spread DNA. The sorted-subset replicate PCRs were given about 210 ng DNA, which is tens of thousands of T cell genomes. Using immunoSEQ multiplex PCR, the repertoire was profiled, and TCRdb retains in-frame clones only, with some absent. Seen here are about 120,000 clones, approximately 70% observed once, and the top ten hold roughly 23%. What CD8 memory combined were CD45RO+ cells and CCR7-negative CD45RA+ TemRA cells.

The clonotype was recovered from a woman aged 25 to 45 in good health. This chain connects TRBV7-9 to TRBJ1-4; no clear D. The specimen was memory CD8+ T cells sorted from blood. Subset denoted: CD45RO+ cells pooled with CCR7-negative TemRA cells. DNA for the CDR3: TGTGCCAGTGTAGGAAGCTGGGATGAAAAACTGTTTTTT. Translation: CASVGSWDEKLFF.